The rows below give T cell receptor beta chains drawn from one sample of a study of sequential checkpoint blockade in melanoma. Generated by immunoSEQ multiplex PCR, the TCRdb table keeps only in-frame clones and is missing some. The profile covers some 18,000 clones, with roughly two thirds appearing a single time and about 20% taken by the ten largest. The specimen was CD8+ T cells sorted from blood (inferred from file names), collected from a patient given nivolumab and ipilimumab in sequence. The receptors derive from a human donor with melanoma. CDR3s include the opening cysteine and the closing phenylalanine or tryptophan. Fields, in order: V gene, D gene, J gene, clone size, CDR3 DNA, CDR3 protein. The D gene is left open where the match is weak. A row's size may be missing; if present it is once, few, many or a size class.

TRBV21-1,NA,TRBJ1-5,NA,NA,CASRVGQGAEGNQPQHF
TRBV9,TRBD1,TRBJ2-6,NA,TGTGCCAGCAGCGTAGCCGACAGGGCTGGGGCCAACGTCCTGACTTTC,CASSVADRAGANVLTF
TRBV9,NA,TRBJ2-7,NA,TGTGCCAGCAGCCCCGGTCGGGGTTCCTACGAGCAGTACTTC,CASSPGRGSYEQYF
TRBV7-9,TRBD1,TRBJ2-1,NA,TGTGCCAGCAGCTCTGGACAGGGCGGTGAGCAGTTCTTC,CASSSGQGGEQFF
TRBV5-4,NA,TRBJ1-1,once,TGTGCCAGCAGCCTGGACAGAGCTCTAGAAGCTTTCTTT,CASSLDRALEAFF
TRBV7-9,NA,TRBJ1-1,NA,TGTGCCACCCCGGACAGTTCAAACACTGAAGCTTTCTTT,CATPDSSNTEAFF
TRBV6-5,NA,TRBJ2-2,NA,TGTGCCAGCAGTTACTTGGCCACGAACACCGGGGAGCTGTTTTTT,CASSYLATNTGELFF
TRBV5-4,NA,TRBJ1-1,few,TGTGCCAGCAGCTTAGTCCAGGGCGGCACTGAAGCTTTCTTT,CASSLVQGGTEAFF
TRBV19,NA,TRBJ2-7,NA,TGTGCCAGTAGTATCCGGGGTGGGTACTACGAGCAGTACTTC,CASSIRGGYYEQYF
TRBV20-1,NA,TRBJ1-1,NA,TGCAGTGCCGGCAGGGAGGTTGAAGCTTTCTTT,CSAGREVEAFF
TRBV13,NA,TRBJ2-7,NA,TGTGCCAGCAGCTTAGGAGAGGTTGGGTACGAGCAGTACTTC,CASSLGEVGYEQYF
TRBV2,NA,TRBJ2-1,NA,TGTGCCAGCAGTGCCACAGGGCGGAATGAGCAGTTCTTC,CASSATGRNEQFF
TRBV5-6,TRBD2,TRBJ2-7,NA,TGTGCCAGCAGCTTAACTAGCGGGTACGAGCAGTACTTC,CASSLTSGYEQYF
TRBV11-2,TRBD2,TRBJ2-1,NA,TGTGCCAGCGGCGAGACTAGCGGGAGGCTCTACAATGAGCAGTTCTTC,CASGETSGRLYNEQFF
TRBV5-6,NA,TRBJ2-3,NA,TGTGCCAGCAGCTTCATCCCTAGCGGAGGGGGGGATACGCAGTATTTT,CASSFIPSGGGDTQYF
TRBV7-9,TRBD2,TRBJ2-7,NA,TGTGCCAGCAGCTTTCTCACTAGCGGGACCTACGAGCAGTACTTC,CASSFLTSGTYEQYF
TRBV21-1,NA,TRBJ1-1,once,TGTGCCAGCAGCAAAATGGAACAGGGTTTGAACACTGAAGCTTTCTTT,CASSKMEQGLNTEAFF
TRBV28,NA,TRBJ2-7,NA,TGTGCCAGCAGTTTCCCTAGCGACTACGAGCAGTACTTC,CASSFPSDYEQYF
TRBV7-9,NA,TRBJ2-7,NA,TGTGCCAGCAGCTTAGGCCGGGGTAGGTCAGGAAGCGACGAGCAGTACTTC,CASSLGRGRSGSDEQYF
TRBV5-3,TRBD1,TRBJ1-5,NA,TGTGCCAGCAGCTTGGGACAGAGTAGCAATCAGCCCCAGCATTTT,CASSLGQSSNQPQHF
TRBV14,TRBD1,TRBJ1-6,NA,TGTGCCAGCAGCCGGTTCCCGGGACAGCGGAATTCACCCCTCCACTTT,CASSRFPGQRNSPLHF
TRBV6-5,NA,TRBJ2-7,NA,TGTGCCAGCAGTGACAACTCCTACGAGCAGTACTTC,CASSDNSYEQYF
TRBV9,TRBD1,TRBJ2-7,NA,TGTGCCAGCAGCGAGGGACAGGGAACGTTAATGTACGAGCAGTACTTC,CASSEGQGTLMYEQYF
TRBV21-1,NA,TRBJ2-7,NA,TGTGCCAGCGGGACAGGTTTTAACTACGAGCAGTACTTC,CASGTGFNYEQYF
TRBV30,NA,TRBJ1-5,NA,TGTGCCTGGTCTAAGGACAACGGGCAGCCCCAGCATTTT,CAWSKDNGQPQHF
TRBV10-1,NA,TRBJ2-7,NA,TGCGCCAGCAGTGTATCGGAGAACCACGAGCAGTACTTC,CASSVSENHEQYF
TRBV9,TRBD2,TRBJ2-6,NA,TGTGCCAGCAGCGGGACTAGCTTCATCTCTGGGGCCAACGTCCTGACTTTC,CASSGTSFISGANVLTF
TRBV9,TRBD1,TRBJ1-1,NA,TGTGCCAGCAGCCCCGGGACAGTCACTGAAGCTTTCTTT,CASSPGTVTEAFF
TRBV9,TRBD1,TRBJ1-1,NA,TGTGCCAGCAGCCCCGGGACAGAGAACACTGAAGCTTTCTTT,CASSPGTENTEAFF
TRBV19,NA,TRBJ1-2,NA,TGTGCCAGTAACCGGGATCCTCCTCACAACTATGGCTACACCTTC,CASNRDPPHNYGYTF
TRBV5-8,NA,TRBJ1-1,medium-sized,TGTGCCAGCAGCGGAGGACAGAGGGCGTACACTGAAGCTTTCTTT,CASSGGQRAYTEAFF
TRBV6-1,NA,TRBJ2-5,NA,TGTGCCAGCAGTGAATGGACAGAACAAGAGACCCAGTACTTC,CASSEWTEQETQYF
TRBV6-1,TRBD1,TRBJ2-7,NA,TGTGCCAGCAGTGAGGGACAGTTTGACTACGAGCAGTACTTC,CASSEGQFDYEQYF
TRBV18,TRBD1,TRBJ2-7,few,TGTGCCAGCGGGACAGGTTTTAACTACGAGCAGTACTTC,CASGTGFNYEQYF
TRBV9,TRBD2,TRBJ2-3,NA,TGTGCCAGCAGCCCGGACGGCGGGAGGGTAACAGATACGCAGTATTTT,CASSPDGGRVTDTQYF
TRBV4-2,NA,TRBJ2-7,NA,TGTGCCAGCAGCCCGGGATATCTGGACGAGCAGTACTTC,CASSPGYLDEQYF
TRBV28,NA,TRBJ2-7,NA,TGTGCCACCCTAATAAGCTCCTACGAGCAGTACTTC,CATLISSYEQYF
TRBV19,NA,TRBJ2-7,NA,TGTGCCAGTAGTATTGGGCAGAGCTACTACGAGCAGTACTTC,CASSIGQSYYEQYF
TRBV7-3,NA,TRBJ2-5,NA,TGTGCCAGCAGCTTCCCAGGGTCGCGGGAGACCCAGTACTTC,CASSFPGSRETQYF
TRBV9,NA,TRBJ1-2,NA,TGTGCCAGCAGCGGATGGCAGGGGCGGTTGGGGAACTATGGCTACACCTTC,CASSGWQGRLGNYGYTF
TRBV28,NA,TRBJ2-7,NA,TGTGCCAGCAGCTTTGTGCCGGGGGGCGGCGAACCCAGCTCCTACGAGCAGTACTTC,CASSFVPGGGEPSSYEQYF
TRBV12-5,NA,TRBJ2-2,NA,TGTGCTAGTGGTTTGATAAGCGCCGGGGAGCTGTTTTTT,CASGLISAGELFF
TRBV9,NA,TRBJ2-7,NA,TGTGCCAGCAGCTCTTCGTCCGGGGCCTACGAGCAGTACTTC,CASSSSSGAYEQYF
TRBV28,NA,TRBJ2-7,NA,TGTGCCAGCAGTCAAATCAGGGTTGGCGAGCAGTACTTC,CASSQIRVGEQYF
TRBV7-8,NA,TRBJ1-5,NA,TGTGCCAGCAGCTTATGGGGGGAAAGCAATCAGCCCCAGCATTTT,CASSLWGESNQPQHF
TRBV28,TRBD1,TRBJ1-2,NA,TGTGCCAGCAGCTATGACAGGGGGTCTAACTATGGCTACACCTTC,CASSYDRGSNYGYTF
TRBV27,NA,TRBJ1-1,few,TGTGCCAGCAGTTTATCTACAGGGTCTGAAGCTTTCTTT,CASSLSTGSEAFF
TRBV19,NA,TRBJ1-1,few,TGTGCCAGTAGTATTAAGCGGGACGGCACTGAAGCTTTCTTT,CASSIKRDGTEAFF
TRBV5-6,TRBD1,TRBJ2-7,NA,TGTGCCAGCAGCTCCCGGGACAGGGGCTACGAGCAGTACTTC,CASSSRDRGYEQYF
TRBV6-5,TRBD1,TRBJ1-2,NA,TGTGCCAGCAGTTACTCATCCAGGGGGCTTGGCTACACCTTC,CASSYSSRGLGYTF
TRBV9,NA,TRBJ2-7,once,TGTGCCAGCAGCGTAGGAGAGGTCTACGAGCAGTACTTC,CASSVGEVYEQYF
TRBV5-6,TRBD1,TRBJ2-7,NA,TGTGCCAGCAGCTTGGCGGGACAGACCTACGAGCAGTACTTC,CASSLAGQTYEQYF
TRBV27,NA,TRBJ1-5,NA,TGTGCCAGCAGGACCTCCCAGGGGAATCAGCCCCAGCATTTT,CASRTSQGNQPQHF
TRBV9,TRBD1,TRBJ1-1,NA,TGTGCCAGCAGCGAAGGGACAGGGATGAACACTGAAGCTTTCTTT,CASSEGTGMNTEAFF
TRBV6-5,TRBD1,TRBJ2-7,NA,TGTGCCAGCAGAGACAGGGGGCTCTACGAGCAGTACTTC,CASRDRGLYEQYF
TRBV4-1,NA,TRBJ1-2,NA,TGCGCCAGCAGCCAATCATGGGACGGGGGTGGCTACACCTTC,CASSQSWDGGGYTF
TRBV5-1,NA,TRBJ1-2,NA,TGCGCCAGCAGCGAAAAAAGGAGCTATGGCTACACCTTC,CASSEKRSYGYTF